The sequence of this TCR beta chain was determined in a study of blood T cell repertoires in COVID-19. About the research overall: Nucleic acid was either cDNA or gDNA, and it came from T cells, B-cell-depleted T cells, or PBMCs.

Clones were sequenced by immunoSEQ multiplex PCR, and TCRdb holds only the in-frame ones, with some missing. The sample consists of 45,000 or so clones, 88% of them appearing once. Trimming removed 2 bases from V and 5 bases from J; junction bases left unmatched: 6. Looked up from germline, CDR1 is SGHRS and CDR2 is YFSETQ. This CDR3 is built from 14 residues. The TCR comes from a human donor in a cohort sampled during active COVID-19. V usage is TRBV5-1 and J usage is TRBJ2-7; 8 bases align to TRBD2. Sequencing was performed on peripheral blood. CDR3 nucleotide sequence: TGCGCCAGCAGCTTAGCGGGGGCCCTAGACGAGCAGTACTTC. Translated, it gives CASSLAGALDEQYF.